The 30 T cell receptor beta chains reported below all come from one sample, sequenced in a study of T cell responses to AZD1222 COVID-19 vaccine. Profiled with immunoSEQ multiplex PCR; TCRdb holds only in-frame clones, not every one. In the table there are roughly 100,000 clones, 70% to 90% of which are singletons. This sample comprised peripheral blood, obtained on day 0 of AZD1222 vaccination. The receptors were sampled from an adult in good health.

This clone was counted between two and nine times. The J gene is TRBJ2-7, the V gene TRBV12-3 or TRBV12-4; D remains ambiguous. The CDR3 totals 12 residues. Trimming cost V 4 bases and J 3 bases, with 7 bases left between them. CDR3 protein: CASSYLDYEQYF. CDR3 nucleotides: TGTGCCAGCAGTTACCTGGACTACGAGCAGTACTTC.

CDR3 bases: TGTGCCAGCAGCCCGACAGCGTCCTACGAGCAGTACTTC. Its translation is CASSPTASYEQYF. The chain employs TRBV2 and TRBJ2-7, with TRBD1 as a possible D gene (5 bases). V lost 6 bases and J 1 base, leaving 10 bases between the germline ends. CDR3 length: 13 amino acids. Germline values: CDR1 SNHLY, CDR2 FYNNEI.

There are a few counts of this clone. The chain couples TRBV7-8 to TRBJ1-4; D not certain. The CDR3 covers 14 residues. CDR1 SGHVS and CDR2 FQNEAQ come from the germline V gene. Trimming removed 2 bases from V and 4 bases from J, with 8 bases in between. CDR3 in DNA: TGTGCCAGCAGCTTATGGCGGAATAATGAAAAACTGTTTTTT. Translated, it gives CASSLWRNNEKLFF.

CDR3 region: CASSYRQNTGELFF. CDR3 coding DNA: TGTGCCAGCAGTTACAGGCAGAACACCGGGGAGCTGTTTTTT. V usage is TRBV6-5 and J usage is TRBJ2-2, with unresolved D. Trimming shortened V by 2 bases and J by 1 base, and 5 bases separated the two germline ends. Germline loops: CDR1 MNHEY, CDR2 SVGAGI. The CDR3 sequence is 14 residues long.

This chain uses TRBV7-8 with TRBJ2-1; the match to TRBD2 covers 8 bases. Germline V gene data show CDR1 as SGHVS and CDR2 as FQNEAQ. The CDR3 has 16 residues. After removal of 3 bases from V and 7 bases from J, the junction contained 11 bases not matched to a gene. The CDR3, as DNA: TGTGCCAGCAGCTTTTCTATCCGGGGGGGAATTAATGAGCAGTTCTTC. Translated: CASSFSIRGGINEQFF.

This sequence joins TRBV7-8 and TRBJ2-7; perhaps D is TRBD1 or TRBD2 (6 bases each). The V gene lost 1 base and the J gene lost 2 bases, with 15 bases spanning the gap. The germline V gene has CDR1 SGHVS and CDR2 FQNEAQ. This CDR3 spans 16 amino acids. Written as DNA, the CDR3 is TGTGCCAGCAGCTTAGACTCAGGGGAGGTTACCTACGAGCAGTACTTC. Amino acids: CASSLDSGEVTYEQYF.

The rearrangement joins TRBV18 to TRBJ1-2; 7 nucleotides match TRBD1. V lost 0 bases, J lost 8 bases, and 9 bases stayed unmatched. In germline, CDR1 is KGHSH, CDR2 LQKENI. The CDR3 is 15 amino acids. CDR3: CASSPPIVTGVGYTF. CDR3 coding DNA: TGTGCCAGCTCACCACCGATCGTCACAGGGGTCGGCTACACCTTC. The full variable domain, completed using reference TRBV18 and TRBJ1-2, is NAGVMQNPRHLVRRRGQEARLRCSPMKGHSHVYWYRQLPEEGLKFMVYLQKENIIDESGMPKERFSAEFPKEGPSILRIQQVVRGDSAAYFCASSPPIVTGVGYTFGSGTRLTVV.

The chain is built from TRBV30 and TRBJ1-2; D is unclear. The CDR3 totals 14 residues. CDR1 and CDR2 from the germline V gene are GTSNPN and SVGIG (reference sequence). Trimming removed 0 bases from V and 4 bases from J, with 12 bases in between. The CDR3 loop is CAWSVNGMSYGYTF. CDR3 nucleotides: TGTGCCTGGAGTGTAAACGGGATGTCCTATGGCTACACCTTC.

V is TRBV19 and J is TRBJ1-6; 11 bases map to TRBD1. This CDR3 region has 16 residues. The trim removed 4 bases at V and 8 bases at J, leaving 7 bases unmatched. In germline, CDR1 is LNHDA, CDR2 SQIVND (reference sequence). The CDR3 DNA is TGTGCCAGTAGTAGCCAAGGGACAGGGGGGGATTCACCCCTCCACTTT. Amino acids: CASSSQGTGGDSPLHF.

The chain joins TRBV5-1 to TRBJ1-1; 9 nucleotides line up with TRBD1. Germline CDR1 is SGHRS and CDR2 is YFSETQ. The CDR3 is made up of 15 amino acids. V shed 1 base, J shed 4 bases, and the junction held 5 bases outside the gene matches. In nucleotides, the CDR3 is TGCGCCAGCAGCTTGACAGGGGGCGAGGGCACTGAAGCTTTCTTT. Encoded protein: CASSLTGGEGTEAFF.

This clone was picked up a small number of times. The rearrangement uses TRBV29-1 and TRBJ2-2, with D possibly called TRBD1 or TRBD2 (6 bases each). This CDR3 is built from 14 residues. Germline V lookup: CDR1 SQVTM, CDR2 ANQGSEA. V was trimmed by 7 bases and J by 4 bases, leaving 16 bases between them. CDR3 sequence reads: CSAWGAPSTGELFF. Here the CDR3 DNA reads TGCAGCGCGTGGGGGGCCCCGAGCACCGGGGAGCTGTTTTTT.

CDR3 region: CASSLIQGGTRGYTF. Written as DNA, the CDR3 is TGTGCCAGCAGCTTAATCCAGGGAGGGACGCGCGGCTACACCTTC. The chain recombines TRBV7-3 with TRBJ1-2; a possible D gene is TRBD1 (5 bases). This CDR3 is 15 amino acids long. Trimming stripped 1 base from V and 8 bases from J, with 17 bases between. Germline V gene lookup returns CDR1 SGHTA and CDR2 FQGTGA.

The chain links TRBV27 to TRBJ2-2; D is undetermined. Between the trimmed V and J ends, which lost 3 bases and 1 base, there was a span of 9 bases. The CDR3 is 15 residues long. Germline CDR1 MNHEY, CDR2 SMNVEV (reference sequence). The CDR3 coding sequence is TGTGCCAGCAGTTTCCAAACTGGGAACACCGGGGAGCTGTTTTTT. This translates into CASSFQTGNTGELFF.

The chain joins TRBV19 to TRBJ2-5, with D unclear. Germline CDR1 is LNHDA and CDR2 is SQIVND (reference sequence). The CDR3 contains 13 residues. Trimming took off 0 bases at V and 6 bases at J, with 8 bases between the two ends. The CDR3 DNA reads TGTGCCAGTAGTATAGATGGGGTAAAGACCCAGTACTTC. Its protein product is CASSIDGVKTQYF. The full variable domain, with the rest looked up from reference TRBV19 and TRBJ2-5, is DGGITQSPKYLFRKEGQNVTLSCEQNLNHDAMYWYRQDPGQGLRLIYYSQIVNDFQKGDIAEGYSVSREKKESFPLTVTSAQKNPTAFYLCASSIDGVKTQYFGPGTRLLVL.

This clone has more than one count but fewer than ten. J is TRBJ1-2 and V is TRBV28; D is uncertain. V was trimmed by 6 bases and J by 4 bases, leaving 12 bases between them. Germline V lookup: CDR1 MDHEN, CDR2 SYDVKM. The CDR3 totals 13 residues. The CDR3 DNA is TGTGCCAGCAGCTCGGACGGGCCCTATGGCTACACCTTC. Its translation: CASSSDGPYGYTF.

The J gene is TRBJ2-3, the V gene TRBV27; no clear D. The V gene lost 0 bases and the J gene lost 3 bases, with 7 bases spanning the gap. Germline CDR1 and CDR2: MNHEY and SMNVEV (reference sequence). The CDR3 loop spans 14 amino acids. The CDR3 bases are TGTGCCAGCAGTTTATCGATAGTGACAGATACGCAGTATTTT. This encodes CASSLSIVTDTQYF.

This clone was seen a handful of times. Additional DNA sequences in this sample encode the identical CDR3. V usage is TRBV7-3 and J usage is TRBJ1-3, with 10 bases identical to TRBD1. The CDR3 covers 16 residues. The J segment lost 3 bases and the V segment lost 3 bases, leaving 5 bases of the junction unmatched. Per the germline V gene, CDR1 is SGHTA and CDR2 is FQGTGA. CDR3 DNA sequence: TGTGCCAGCAGCTTGACAGGGGGCAATAGTGGAAACACCATATATTTT. Residues: CASSLTGGNSGNTIYF.

This clone was picked up a small number of times. This sequence joins TRBV27 and TRBJ2-1; D possibly corresponds to TRBD2 (7 bases). CDR1 and CDR2 from the germline V gene are MNHEY and SMNVEV (reference sequence). The V end lost 3 bases, the J end lost 6 bases, and 15 bases lay between the germline ends. This CDR3 is built from 15 residues. CDR3 in amino acids: CASSLYGGAPNEQFF. In DNA form, the CDR3 reads TGTGCCAGCAGTTTGTATGGGGGGGCCCCCAATGAGCAGTTCTTC.

This chain joins TRBV2 and TRBJ2-7; unclear D gene. Germline values: CDR1 SNHLY, CDR2 FYNNEI. The CDR3 runs to 14 residues. V was clipped by 3 bases and J by 7 bases, with 16 bases between them. CDR3 region: CASSEDGATWEQYF. CDR3 in DNA: TGTGCCAGCAGTGAGGACGGTGCTACGTGGGAGCAGTACTTC.

The chain couples TRBV19 to TRBJ1-5; no definite D call. Germline V gene sequence: CDR1 LNHDA, CDR2 SQIVND (reference sequence). Trimming took off 4 bases at V and 8 bases at J, with 18 bases between the two ends. The CDR3 has 15 residues. CDR3 bases: TGTGCCAGTAGTACCAGCGTCAGTAGCATAAAGCCCCAGCATTTT. Amino acid sequence: CASSTSVSSIKPQHF.

Only one count was recorded for this clone. The CDR3 loop is CASSAVNAGQPQHF. CDR3 nucleotides: TGTGCCAGCAGCGCTGTCAATGCGGGCCAGCCCCAGCATTTT. The chain uses TRBV3-1 (or the pseudogene TRBV3-2) and TRBJ1-5, with D unclear. CDR1 is LGHDT and CDR2 is YNNKEL in the germline V gene (reference sequence). CDR3 length equals 14 residues. The V end lost 5 bases, the J end lost 7 bases, and 15 bases lay between the germline ends.

This clone was observed once. This chain connects TRBV9 to TRBJ1-1; TRBD1 is a possible D gene (5 bases). The CDR3 consists of 14 residues. V lost 2 bases, J lost 1 base, and 9 bases lay in between. CDR1 is SGDLS and CDR2 is YYNGEE in the germline V gene. The CDR3 DNA sequence: TGTGCCAGCAGCGTCGGACAAACGAACACTGAAGCTTTCTTT. Translating gives CASSVGQTNTEAFF. Looking up the rest from reference TRBV9 and TRBJ1-1 gives the full variable domain: DSGVTQTPKHLITATGQRVTLRCSPRSGDLSVYWYQQSLDQGLQFLIQYYNGEERAKGNILERFSAQQFPDLHSELNLSSLELGDSALYFCASSVGQTNTEAFFGQGTRLTVV.

The CDR3 bases are TGTGCCAGCAGCTTAAGCCCCGGGACTTACTCTGGAAACACCATATATTTT. Residues: CASSLSPGTYSGNTIYF. V gene TRBV7-8 combines with J gene TRBJ1-3, with D perhaps matching TRBD1 (5 bases). The CDR3 consists of 17 residues. Germline V CDR1 and CDR2: SGHVS, FQNEAQ. V was clipped by 2 bases and J by 0 bases, with 14 bases between them.

This chain joins TRBV27 and TRBJ1-6; no clear D. Trimming removed 0 bases at V and 7 bases at J, with 10 bases between. CDR3 length equals 15 residues. The germline V gene has CDR1 MNHEY and CDR2 SMNVEV (reference sequence). The CDR3: CASSLSGLDNSPLHF. The CDR3 DNA sequence: TGTGCCAGCAGTTTATCAGGGCTCGACAATTCACCCCTCCACTTT.

The rearrangement uses TRBV12-3 or TRBV12-4 and TRBJ1-2; D gene uncertain. Trimming pared 0 bases from V and 4 bases from J, leaving 3 bases between. The CDR3 spans 12 residues. The CDR3 reads CASSLAGYGYTF. CDR3 nucleotides: TGTGCCAGCAGTTTAGCGGGCTATGGCTACACCTTC.

V usage is TRBV3-1 (or the pseudogene TRBV3-2) and J usage is TRBJ1-5, with no clear D. V dropped 0 bases and J dropped 5 bases, with 14 bases sitting between them. The CDR3 is 16 amino acids. CDR1 and CDR2 from the germline V gene are LGHDT and YNNKEL (reference sequence). DNA of the CDR3: TGTGCCAGCAGCCAAGATCCTTGGGTTGGGGATCAGCCCCAGCATTTT. Translated, it gives CASSQDPWVGDQPQHF.

The V and J genes are TRBV7-8 and TRBJ1-5; TRBD1 matches 10 bases. The ends lost 3 bases at V and 5 bases at J; junction bases unmatched: 7. CDR3 length: 16 amino acids. The V gene's germline CDR1 is SGHVS and CDR2 FQNEAQ. DNA of the CDR3: TGTGCCAGCAGCTTGAGGGACAGGGGTAGGGATCAGCCCCAGCATTTT. Residues: CASSLRDRGRDQPQHF.

This clone turned up a few times. The CDR3 sequence is CASTSMWVLGETQYF. The CDR3 nucleotides are TGTGCCAGCACCTCCATGTGGGTCCTGGGAGAGACCCAGTACTTC. The chain employs TRBV28 and TRBJ2-5; D gene ambiguous. The V gene lost 7 bases and the J gene lost 4 bases, with 19 bases spanning the gap. The CDR3 covers 15 residues. Germline CDR1 is MDHEN and CDR2 is SYDVKM. Full variable domain (rest looked up from reference TRBV28 and TRBJ2-5): DVKVTQSSRYLVKRTGEKVFLECVQDMDHENMFWYRQDPGLGLRLIYFSYDVKMKEKGDIPEGYSVSREKKERFSLILESASTNQTSMYLCASTSMWVLGETQYFGPGTRLLVL.

This clone has a handful of counts. The chain links TRBV7-8 to TRBJ2-2; the D call may be TRBD1 or TRBD2 (5 bases each). Trimming left V 0 bases short and J 3 bases short, with 17 bases between. The CDR3 covers 18 residues. From germline, CDR1 is SGHVS and CDR2 FQNEAQ. The CDR3 loop reads CASSLATLGREHTGELFF. The CDR3 DNA follows: TGTGCCAGCAGCTTAGCGACTCTGGGCAGGGAGCACACCGGGGAGCTGTTTTTT.

The CDR3 here is CASSPSNTALEQYF. For the CDR3, the DNA is TGTGCCAGCTCACCATCGAACACCGCCCTCGAGCAGTACTTC. The V and J genes are TRBV18 and TRBJ2-7; D gene unclear. CDR1 and CDR2 (germline): KGHSH, LQKENI. With 2 bases removed from V and 6 bases from J, the gap between germline ends came to 14 bases. This CDR3 spans 14 amino acids.